Listed below are T cell receptor beta chains from one sample, sequenced in a study of regulatory T cells in long-lasting Graves disease. A single record per CDR3 protein comes from TCRdb applying MiXCR to the multiplex PCR reads. Here the sample spans about 400,000 distinct CDR3 sequences, over 14% being singletons. The sample was also linked to a second study, of T cells in Graves' hyperthyroidism and ophthalmopathy.

The sequencing here drew on peripheral blood mononuclear cells (PBMCs), taken at new diagnosis, from a patient treated with antithyroid drugs. The receptors come from a woman aged 40 to 50 with Graves disease. CDR3s include the opening cysteine and the closing phenylalanine or tryptophan. Fields, in order: clone size, D gene, J gene, V gene, CDR3 DNA, CDR3 protein. The D gene is left open where the match is weak. Only part of the rows carry a size: once, few, many, or a class if the clone is expanded.

NA,TRBD2,TRBJ2-1,TRBV24-1,TGTGCCACCAGTGATTCGCGACTAGCGGGAGGTTTCGTCAATGAGCAGTTCTTC,CATSDSRLAGGFVNEQFF
many,NA,TRBJ2-7,TRBV12-3/TRBV12-4,TGTGCCAGCAGTCAGTCGACAGGCCAGGTCTACGAGCAGTACTTC,CASSQSTGQVYEQYF
many,NA,TRBJ2-1,TRBV3-1,TGTGCCAGCAGCCAAGTGAGGGGAACTGAGCAGTTCTTC,CASSQVRGTEQFF
many,TRBD2,TRBJ2-1,TRBV27,TGTGCCAGCAGCACTAGCGGGACTCCTTACAATGAGCAGTTCTTC,CASSTSGTPYNEQFF
NA,TRBD2,TRBJ2-7,TRBV2,TGCGCCAGCAGCCAATTACTTGCCCGGCTAGCGGGAGAATCCTACGAGCAGTACTTC,CASSQLLARLAGESYEQYF
few,NA,TRBJ1-2,TRBV13,TGTGCCAGCAGCTTACGACTATATGGCTACACCTTC,CASSLRLYGYTF
NA,NA,TRBJ1-6,TRBV12-3/TRBV12-4,TGTGCCAGCAGTGACGAATATAATTCACCCCTCCACTTT,CASSDEYNSPLHF
few,TRBD2,TRBJ2-5,TRBV7-2,TGTGCCAGCAGCTTAGCTAGCGGGAGGAGGGAAGAGACCCAGTACTTC,CASSLASGRREETQYF
NA,TRBD2,TRBJ2-7,TRBV25-1,TGTGCCAGCAGTGAATATATGCTAGCGGGTCTGAGCTCCTACGAGCAGTACTTC,CASSEYMLAGLSSYEQYF
many,NA,TRBJ2-3,TRBV5-1,TGCGCCAGCAGCGAGATTAGACACGACTACACAGATACGCAGTATTTT,CASSEIRHDYTDTQYF
few,NA,TRBJ2-1,TRBV9,TGTGCCAGCACCCCACGCGGAGGGACCTACAATGAGCAGTTCTTC,CASTPRGGTYNEQFF
many,TRBD1,TRBJ1-5,TRBV27,TGTGCCAGCAGTTACCCACCGGGACAGAGCAATCAGCCCCAGCATTTT,CASSYPPGQSNQPQHF
NA,NA,TRBJ2-3,TRBV3-1,TGTGCCAGCAACCGTACCGTGGCTAGCGGCACAGATACGCAGTATTTT,CASNRTVASGTDTQYF